The TCR beta chain described here comes from a study of breast tumors, draining lymph nodes, adjacent tissues. In the case of this clonotype: Its antigen is unidentified. This is likely a read error, given that the CDR3 carries no conserved phenylalanine or tryptophan at its end.

MiXCR, applied by TCRdb to the multiplex PCR reads, yields one record per CDR3 protein. The sample contains 66,000 or so distinct CDR3 sequences, around 43% of which appear only once. Study conclusions and caveats: Compared with lymph nodes, tumors were less diverse; compared with nontumor tissue, more. The lymph node origin of tumor T cells was framed as consistent with a hypothesis, not demonstrated. Luminal-like breast cancer showed significantly greater tumor-nontumor repertoire similarity than basal-like breast cancer did.

Germline-derived CDR1 and CDR2 are MNHEY and SMNVEV (reference sequence). V was clipped by 5 bases and J by 1 base; unmatched bases: 8. This CDR3 comprises 15 residues. The receptor's source is a female donor with breast cancer. Some clones in this sample may be carry-over from other donors' samples. V usage is TRBV27 and J usage is TRBJ2-7, with 7 bases identical to TRBD2. Sequenced: breast tumor tissue. The CDR3 sequence: CASSLTSASSYEQYL. CDR3 in DNA: TGTGCCAGCAGTCTCACTAGCGCTAGTTCCTACGAGCAGTACCTC.